A selection of T cell receptor beta chains follows, all from one sample in a study of cytomegalovirus exposure and HLA in healthy donors. Using immunoSEQ multiplex PCR, the repertoire was profiled, and TCRdb retains in-frame clones only, with some absent. The data hold 100,000 or so clones, with roughly 80% observed a single time. Sequenced input: PBMCs. The receptors were sampled from a woman aged 40 to 50 in good health and CMV-seropositive. CDR3s include the opening cysteine and the closing phenylalanine or tryptophan. Fields, in order: clone size, V gene, D gene, J gene, CDR3 protein, CDR3 DNA. D genes are given only for firm matches. Clone size is not always given. Where it is, it says once, few, many or a class for expanded clones.

size: -; V: TRBV29-1; D: -; J: TRBJ1-1; CDR3: CSVGGTRHTEAFF; DNA: TGCAGCGTCGGCGGGACTCGGCACACTGAAGCTTTCTTT
size: -; V: TRBV11-2; D: TRBD1; J: TRBJ2-7; CDR3: CASSRYWTGITYEQYF; DNA: TGTGCCAGCAGCCGCTATTGGACAGGGATCACCTACGAGCAGTACTTC
size: -; V: TRBV5-5; D: -; J: TRBJ1-1; CDR3: CASSLSHRTYTEAFF; DNA: TGTGCCAGCAGCTTGTCCCACAGAACCTACACTGAAGCTTTCTTT
size: few; V: TRBV6-5; D: TRBD1; J: TRBJ1-2; CDR3: CASRPIDRAYGYTF; DNA: TGTGCCAGCAGACCCATAGACAGGGCCTATGGCTACACCTTC
size: -; V: TRBV4-2; D: -; J: TRBJ2-4; CDR3: CASSLEDGSKNIQYF; DNA: TGTGCCAGCAGCCTCGAGGATGGATCCAAAAACATTCAGTACTTC
size: -; V: TRBV4-1; D: -; J: TRBJ2-3; CDR3: CASSQREGSGGTADNTQYF; DNA: TGCGCCAGCAGCCAACGTGAGGGGAGTGGCGGGACCGCAGATAATACGCAGTATTTT
size: once; V: TRBV27; D: -; J: TRBJ2-1; CDR3: CASSILGGNEQFF; DNA: TGTGCCAGCAGCATCCTCGGGGGCAATGAGCAGTTCTTC
size: -; V: TRBV5-1; D: -; J: TRBJ2-7; CDR3: CASSLVQGTNYEQYF; DNA: TGCGCCAGCAGCTTGGTCCAGGGGACAAACTACGAGCAGTACTTC
size: -; V: TRBV5-1; D: TRBD1; J: TRBJ2-2; CDR3: CASSSTTGADTGELFF; DNA: TGCGCCAGCAGCTCTACGACAGGGGCGGACACCGGGGAGCTGTTTTTT
size: few; V: TRBV28; D: -; J: TRBJ2-7; CDR3: CASSFDRKYYEQYF; DNA: TGTGCCAGCAGTTTTGACAGGAAATACTACGAGCAGTACTTC
size: -; V: TRBV7-9; D: -; J: TRBJ2-5; CDR3: CASSLAEAWQETQYF; DNA: TGTGCCAGCAGCTTAGCAGAGGCGTGGCAAGAGACCCAGTACTTC
size: -; V: TRBV5-4; D: -; J: TRBJ1-1; CDR3: CASTNKAVNTEAFF; DNA: TGTGCCAGCACCAATAAGGCGGTGAACACTGAAGCTTTCTTT
size: -; V: TRBV2; D: TRBD1; J: TRBJ1-2; CDR3: CASSHAKDRGGPNGYTF; DNA: TGTGCCAGCAGCCATGCCAAGGACAGGGGGGGACCTAATGGCTACACCTTC
size: few; V: TRBV6-1; D: -; J: TRBJ2-1; CDR3: CASSEAVASNNEQFF; DNA: TGTGCCAGCAGTGAAGCTGTGGCCAGTAACAATGAGCAGTTCTTC
size: -; V: TRBV5-4; D: -; J: TRBJ2-3; CDR3: CASSLAGFGDTQYF; DNA: TGTGCCAGCAGCTTGGCAGGGTTCGGAGATACGCAGTATTTT
size: -; V: TRBV7-2; D: TRBD2; J: TRBJ2-5; CDR3: CASSGIAGLQETQYF; DNA: TGTGCCAGCAGCGGGATAGCGGGTCTTCAAGAGACCCAGTACTTC
size: once; V: TRBV27; D: -; J: TRBJ2-5; CDR3: CACRGEAYSGETQYF; DNA: TGTGCCTGCCGAGGGGAGGCTTATTCCGGGGAGACCCAGTACTTC
size: once; V: TRBV5-1; D: TRBD1; J: TRBJ2-7; CDR3: CASSYRDSSYEQYF; DNA: TGCGCCAGCAGCTACCGGGACAGCTCCTACGAGCAGTACTTC
size: many; V: TRBV23-1; D: -; J: TRBJ2-7; CDR3: CASRRPRKFSSSYEQYF; DNA: TGCGCCAGCAGGCGACCGAGGAAATTTTCGAGCTCCTACGAGCAGTACTTC
size: -; V: TRBV7-8; D: -; J: TRBJ1-2; CDR3: CASSDRQFLSYTF; DNA: TGTGCCAGCAGCGACAGACAGTTTCTGAGCTACACCTTC
size: once; V: TRBV27; D: TRBD2; J: TRBJ2-7; CDR3: CASSTGTSGYEQYF; DNA: TGTGCCAGCAGCACCGGGACTAGCGGCTACGAGCAGTACTTC
size: -; V: TRBV7-9; D: TRBD1; J: TRBJ1-5; CDR3: CASAGTGGNQPQHF; DNA: TGTGCCAGCGCAGGGACAGGGGGCAATCAGCCCCAGCATTTT
size: -; V: TRBV7-9; D: TRBD1; J: TRBJ1-6; CDR3: CASSSSRQGGNSPLHF; DNA: TGTGCCAGCAGCTCATCTCGACAGGGGGGGAATTCACCCCTCCACTTT
size: -; V: TRBV14; D: -; J: TRBJ2-7; CDR3: CASSQGQLVRGEQYF; DNA: TGTGCCAGCAGCCAAGGGCAATTAGTTCGGGGCGAGCAGTACTTC
size: -; V: TRBV19; D: TRBD1; J: TRBJ2-1; CDR3: CASSVTPGTGTRNEQFF; DNA: TGTGCCAGTAGTGTCACCCCCGGGACAGGGACTCGAAATGAGCAGTTCTTC
size: once; V: TRBV7-9; D: TRBD2; J: TRBJ2-7; CDR3: CASSLTLLSGRAVGEQYF; DNA: TGTGCCAGCAGCCTCACTCTTCTTAGCGGGAGGGCCGTGGGCGAGCAGTACTTC
size: -; V: TRBV11-2; D: TRBD1; J: TRBJ2-1; CDR3: CASRAGGPIYNEQFF; DNA: TGTGCCAGCAGAGCAGGGGGCCCGATCTACAATGAGCAGTTCTTC
size: -; V: TRBV2; D: TRBD1; J: TRBJ2-7; CDR3: CASSFEGQGIYEQYF; DNA: TGTGCCAGCAGTTTTGAGGGACAGGGGATTTACGAGCAGTACTTC
size: -; V: TRBV9; D: TRBD1; J: TRBJ2-5; CDR3: CASSDRGFQETQYF; DNA: TGTGCCAGCAGCGACAGGGGGTTCCAAGAGACCCAGTACTTC
size: once; V: TRBV29-1; D: TRBD2; J: TRBJ2-1; CDR3: CSVPGWGGNEQFF; DNA: TGCAGCGTTCCAGGGTGGGGGGGCAATGAGCAGTTCTTC
size: once; V: TRBV28; D: TRBD1; J: TRBJ2-7; CDR3: CASSRQGAYEQYF; DNA: TGTGCCAGCAGCCGACAGGGGGCCTACGAGCAGTACTTC
size: -; V: TRBV11-3; D: -; J: TRBJ2-5; CDR3: CASSLGGWGPLQETQYF; DNA: TGTGCCAGCAGCTTGGGTGGGTGGGGGCCCCTCCAAGAGACCCAGTACTTC
size: -; V: TRBV28; D: -; J: TRBJ2-5; CDR3: CACRPPFGGTQYF; DNA: TGTGCCTGCCGCCCCCCGTTTGGCGGGACCCAGTACTTC